This T cell receptor beta chain was profiled in a study of early T cells in non-severe SARS-CoV-2 infection. About the research overall: The input, bulk RNA from unsorted whole blood, was sequenced, and chains were unpaired. Study-wide points: Sequences matched to VDJdb favored anti-spike CD8 responses, while private and CD4 specificities were missed.

This clonotype turned up a few times. Its antigen remains unidentified. Researchers attached unique molecular identifiers to individual cDNA molecules. TCRdb re-derived calls from the 5' RACE reads in MiXCR, one entry per CDR3 protein. The sample carries 80,000 to 100,000 distinct CDR3 sequences, around an eighth recorded once. This CDR3 has 13 amino acids. V lost 4 bases, J lost 3 bases, and 6 bases lay in between. The germline gives CDR1 SGHAT, CDR2 FQNNGV. Specimen: whole blood. This receptor was taken from an adult who was a healthcare worker with PCR-confirmed SARS-CoV-2 infection or an uninfected control (not recorded which). This sequence joins TRBV11-2 and TRBJ2-2; tentative D call: TRBD2 (5 bases). Written as DNA, the CDR3 is TGTGCCAGCAGCTCGGACTACACCGGGGAGCTGTTTTTT. Protein sequence: CASSSDYTGELFF.